This T cell receptor (beta chain) was sequenced for a study of blood T cell repertoires in COVID-19. Looking at the study overall: T cells, B-cell-depleted T cells, or PBMCs provided the cDNA or gDNA that served as material.

Data came from immunoSEQ multiplex PCR; TCRdb stores just in-frame clones and leaves some out. The top ten hold 25% to 30% of the sample, which has some 140,000 clones, about four fifths seen once. The germline CDR1 and CDR2 sequences are MDHEN and SYDVKM. The CDR3 is 14 amino acids. With V trimmed by 9 bases and J by 5 bases, 10 bases remained unmatched. This sequence originates from a woman in her fifties or sixties with acute or convalescent COVID-19. The chain uses TRBV28 and TRBJ2-5; 9 bases are a match to TRBD1. The sample was peripheral blood. CDR3: CASTTQGAYETQYF. CDR3 nucleotide sequence: TGTGCCAGTACAACACAGGGGGCCTACGAGACCCAGTACTTC.